One and the same sample provided the 12 T cell receptor beta chains below, sequenced in a study of T-cell reconstitution after alpha-beta-depleted transplantation in children. Preparation of the TCRbeta library used unique molecular identifiers. TCRdb redid the calling of the PCR reads with MiXCR, one entry per CDR3 protein. Among hundreds of thousands of distinct CDR3 sequences listed, approximately 11% were seen once. The source was PBMCs, collected before TCRalphabeta/CD19-depleted stem cell transplant. These TCRs come from a child less than two years old with acute myeloid leukemia, due to receive a stem cell transplant.

There are many counts of this clonotype. The chain is built from TRBV18 and TRBJ2-1; 10 bases line up with TRBD1. J was trimmed by 8 bases and V by 5 bases; bases with no gene match: 6. The CDR3 length is 14 residues. The germline V gene encodes CDR1 KGHSH and CDR2 LQKENI. The DNA for the CDR3 is TGTGCCAGCTCAACCTGGACAGGGGGGGATGAGCAGTTCTTC. This gives the protein CASSTWTGGDEQFF.

This clonotype was picked up many times. The V gene is TRBV10-3, the J gene TRBJ1-4; no definite D call. The CDR3 has 14 residues. The ends were cut back, 6 bases at V and 0 bases at J, with 8 bases in the middle. CDR1 is ENHRY and CDR2 is SYGVKD in the germline V gene. The DNA for the CDR3 is TGTGCCATCAGAGACTCTGCAACTAATGAAAAACTGTTTTTT. Amino acids: CAIRDSATNEKLFF.

This clonotype was recorded many times. This chain joins TRBV4-1 and TRBJ2-7; D may be TRBD1 (5 bases). Germline assignment: CDR1 MGHRA and CDR2 YSYEKL. The CDR3 is made up of 13 amino acids. V was trimmed by 3 bases and J by 3 bases, leaving 9 bases between them. CDR3 DNA: TGCGCCAGCAGCCATCACCAGGGCTACGAGCAGTACTTC. It specifies CASSHHQGYEQYF.

Ten or more counts support this clonotype. This sequence joins TRBV7-9 and TRBJ2-5; no clear D. Looked up from germline, CDR1 is SEHNR and CDR2 is FQNEAQ (reference sequence). The CDR3 runs 12 residues. The ends were cut back, 1 base at V and 5 bases at J, with 5 bases in the middle. The CDR3 sequence is CASSLVMETQYF. DNA of the CDR3: TGTGCCAGCAGCTTAGTCATGGAGACCCAGTACTTC.

At least ten counts were recorded for this clonotype. V and J are TRBV4-1 and TRBJ1-4; D remains ambiguous. The length of the CDR3 is 16 residues. Germline V gene sequence: CDR1 MGHRA, CDR2 YSYEKL. V lost 0 bases and J 4 bases, leaving 12 bases between the germline ends. The CDR3 nucleotides read TGCGCCAGCAGCCAAGATTGGGAGGGCAATAATGAAAAACTGTTTTTT. It is translated as CASSQDWEGNNEKLFF.

This clonotype was seen at least ten times. The gene calls are TRBV20-1 and TRBJ1-6; D may be TRBD1 (5 bases). The CDR3 sequence is 15 residues long. Per germline, CDR1 DFQATT and CDR2 SNEGSKA (reference sequence). With 0 bases removed from V and 6 bases from J, the gap between germline ends came to 12 bases. CDR3 sequence (DNA): TGCAGTGCTAGAGACCCTTCCGGGGGTAATTCACCCCTCCACTTT. It encodes CSARDPSGGNSPLHF.

CDR3: CASSLRTTVNTEAFF. CDR3 in DNA: TGTGCCAGCAGCCTTAGAACCACAGTGAACACTGAAGCTTTCTTT. The V call is TRBV7-2, the J call TRBJ1-1; D is undetermined. Looked up from germline, CDR1 is SGHTA and CDR2 is FQGNSA. This CDR3 is 15 amino acids long. The V end lost 5 bases, the J end lost 0 bases, and 13 bases lay between the germline ends.

This clonotype was seen repeatedly, ten times or more. V is TRBV12-3 or TRBV12-4 and J is TRBJ2-1; D uncertain. V was trimmed by 5 bases and J by 0 bases, leaving 8 bases between them. The CDR3 totals 14 residues. Written as DNA, the CDR3 is TGTGCCAGCAGTAATCGGTACTCCTACAATGAGCAGTTCTTC. Protein product: CASSNRYSYNEQFF.

This clonotype came up many times. The chain employs TRBV7-3 and TRBJ1-1; weak D call: TRBD1 (5 bases). The CDR3 covers 14 residues. The germline V gene has CDR1 SGHTA and CDR2 FQGTGA. V was trimmed by 2 bases and J by 4 bases, leaving 11 bases between them. CDR3 DNA sequence: TGTGCCAGCAGCTTACATGGGCAGGGCACTGAAGCTTTCTTT. Amino acid sequence: CASSLHGQGTEAFF. The full variable domain, with the rest looked up from reference TRBV7-3 and TRBJ1-1, is GAGVSQTPSNKVTEKGKYVELRCDPISGHTALYWYRQSLGQGPEFLIYFQGTGAADDSGLPNDRFFAVRPEGSVSTLKIQRTERGDSAVYLCASSLHGQGTEAFFGQGTRLTVV.

There are many counts of this clonotype. The DNA for the CDR3 is TGTGCCAGCAGCCGGGACAGTTTGAACACTGAAGCTTTCTTT. It translates to CASSRDSLNTEAFF. V and J are TRBV7-2 and TRBJ1-1, with TRBD1 identical over 7 bases. V lost 5 bases and J lost 0; bases outside the gene matches: 3. Germline assignment: CDR1 SGHTA and CDR2 FQGNSA. The CDR3 is made up of 14 amino acids.

In this sample, this clonotype turned up many times. The J gene is TRBJ2-2, the V gene TRBV5-1; TRBD1 matches 8 bases. V was pared by 4 bases and J by 0 bases, with 5 bases of the junction left unmatched. The CDR3 is 16 residues long. Germline V gene sequence: CDR1 SGHRS, CDR2 YFSETQ. CDR3 sequence (DNA): TGCGCCAGCAGCGCCAGGGGGCTAGCGAACACCGGGGAGCTGTTTTTT. It yields the protein CASSARGLANTGELFF.

This clonotype was seen many times. This sequence joins TRBV11-1 and TRBJ1-4; D gene unclear. This CDR3 is built from 20 residues. The V end lost 5 bases, the J end lost 5 bases, and 30 bases lay between the germline ends. Germline CDR1 is SGHAT and CDR2 is FQDESV (reference sequence). This CDR3 reads CASSTRLRTGGIVRNEKLFF. In DNA, the CDR3 is TGTGCCAGCAGCACTCGACTTCGGACGGGAGGAATAGTACGGAATGAAAAACTGTTTTTT.